These 9 T cell receptor beta chains came from one sample sequenced in a study of blood T cell repertoires in COVID-19 (dated by TCRdb to the early 2020s). Library generation was performed with the immunoSEQ multiplex PCR assay. The source is immuneACCESS, and TCRdb retained only in-frame sequences with V and J called. Part of the clones is not carried over; for the studies checked, unresolved V genes explain less than half of this, and the remainder is unexplained. Recorded for this sample are approximately 90,000 clones; 80% to 90% of them occurred a single time. The top ten clonotypes cover more than 20% of the sample. The specimen was peripheral blood. Receptor source: a man in his 60s with acute or convalescent COVID-19.

The CDR3 nucleotides read TGTGCCAGCAGCCAAGATCGGGGTTGGTGGAACACTGAAGCTTTCTTT. It translates to CASSQDRGWWNTEAFF. J is TRBJ1-1 and V is TRBV14, with D uncertain. CDR1 is SGHDN and CDR2 is FVKESK in the germline V gene. The CDR3 loop spans 16 amino acids. The ends were cut back, 0 bases at V and 1 base at J, with 12 bases in the middle. Based on the CDR3 plus reference TRBV14 and TRBJ1-1, the full variable domain is EAGVTQFPSHSVIEKGQTVTLRCDPISGHDNLYWYRRVMGKEIKFLLHFVKESKQDESGMPNNRFLAERTGGTYSTLKVQPAELEDSGVYFCASSQDRGWWNTEAFFGQGTRLTVV.

J is TRBJ2-3 and V is TRBV19, with 9 bases identical to TRBD2. With V trimmed by 3 bases and J by 4 bases, 8 bases remained unmatched. CDR3 length equals 16 residues. Germline CDR1 is LNHDA and CDR2 is SQIVND (reference sequence). CDR3 nucleotide sequence: TGTGCCAGTAGTATCGGACTGCGGGGGGGCCCAGATACGCAGTATTTT. Encoded protein: CASSIGLRGGPDTQYF.

This clone showed up just once. V and J are TRBV7-2 and TRBJ1-1; D might be TRBD1 (6 bases). Germline V gene sequence: CDR1 SGHTA, CDR2 FQGNSA. The CDR3 consists of 13 residues. V dropped 4 bases and J dropped 7 bases, with 13 bases sitting between them. Here the CDR3 reads CASSSDRSVEAFF. The DNA of the CDR3 is TGTGCCAGCAGCTCGGACAGAAGCGTTGAAGCTTTCTTT.

In this sample, this clone turned up a few times. The chain carries TRBV11-1 and TRBJ2-5; 12 nucleotides agree with TRBD1. Germline loops: CDR1 SGHAT, CDR2 FQDESV (reference sequence). This CDR3 contains 16 residues. The J segment lost 2 bases and the V segment lost 4 bases, leaving 5 bases of the junction unmatched. The CDR3 region is CASSSGDRGPQETQYF. In DNA, the CDR3 is TGTGCCAGCAGCTCAGGGGACAGGGGGCCACAAGAGACCCAGTACTTC. The full variable domain, with the rest looked up from reference TRBV11-1 and TRBJ2-5, is EAEVAQSPRYKITEKSQAVAFWCDPISGHATLYWYRQILGQGPELLVQFQDESVVDDSQLPKDRFSAERLKGVDSTLKIQPAELGDSAMYLCASSSGDRGPQETQYFGPGTRLLVL.

This chain connects TRBV19 to TRBJ2-2; weak D call: TRBD1 (5 bases). V lost 1 base, J lost 2 bases, and 8 bases lay in between. Germline lookup yields CDR1 LNHDA and CDR2 SQIVND (reference sequence). The CDR3 contains 15 residues. The CDR3 loop reads CASSIAGSNTGELFF. The CDR3 DNA is TGTGCCAGTAGTATAGCAGGGTCAAACACCGGGGAGCTGTTTTTT.

The chain has TRBV19 and TRBJ2-3; 9 bases align to TRBD2. The CDR3 spans 12 residues. Germline CDR1 is LNHDA and CDR2 is SQIVND (reference sequence). The ends lost 11 bases at V and 12 bases at J; junction bases unmatched: 12. The CDR3 here is CAHRGGGASQYF. CDR3 bases: TGTGCCCATAGGGGCGGGGGGGCTTCCCAGTATTTT.

The chain links TRBV6-5 to TRBJ1-1, with TRBD1 matching 9 bases. The CDR3 covers 14 residues. Per germline, CDR1 MNHEY and CDR2 SVGAGI. After removal of 6 bases from V and 5 bases from J, the junction contained 7 bases not matched to a gene. CDR3 amino acids: CASSSGTGRTEAFF. The DNA for the CDR3 is TGTGCCAGCAGCTCCGGGACAGGGAGAACTGAAGCTTTCTTT.

This clone was counted a single time. The rearrangement links TRBV2 to TRBJ1-2; D is undetermined. Germline V CDR1 and CDR2: SNHLY, FYNNEI. The CDR3 consists of 13 residues. V dropped 6 bases and J dropped 1 base, with 9 bases sitting between them. The CDR3 region is CASRKDINYGYTF. The CDR3 nucleotides are TGTGCCAGCAGAAAAGACATTAACTATGGCTACACCTTC. Full variable domain (remainder filled in from reference TRBV2 and TRBJ1-2): EPEVTQTPSHQVTQMGQEVILRCVPISNHLYFYWYRQILGQKVEFLVSFYNNEISEKSEIFDDQFSVERPDGSNFTLKIRSTKLEDSAMYFCASRKDINYGYTFGSGTRLTVV.

Comment on this clone: Other DNA sequences within the sample encode an identical CDR3. The V gene is TRBV5-1, the J gene TRBJ1-4, with 7 positions matching TRBD1. The CDR3 extends over 14 amino acids. V lost 0 bases to trimming and J lost 8 bases; unmatched junction nucleotides: 4. Looked up from germline, CDR1 is SGHRS and CDR2 is YFSETQ. CDR3 residues: CASSLGQGGEKLFF. Here the CDR3 DNA reads TGCGCCAGCAGCTTGGGACAGGGTGGCGAAAAACTGTTTTTT.